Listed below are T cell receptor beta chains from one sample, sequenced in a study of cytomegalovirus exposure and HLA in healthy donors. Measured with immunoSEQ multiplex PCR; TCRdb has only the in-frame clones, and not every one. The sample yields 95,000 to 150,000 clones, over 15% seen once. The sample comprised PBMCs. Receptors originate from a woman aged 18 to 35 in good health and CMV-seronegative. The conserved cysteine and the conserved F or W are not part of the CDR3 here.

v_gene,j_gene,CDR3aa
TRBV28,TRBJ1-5,ASSFRFGNQPQH
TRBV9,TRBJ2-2,ASSARDRGTGELF
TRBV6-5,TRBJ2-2,ASSPNLTGELF
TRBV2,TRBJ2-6,ASALRRSAGANVLT
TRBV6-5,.,ASSYQADSTYEQY
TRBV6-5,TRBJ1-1,ASISRLNTEAF
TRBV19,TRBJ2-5,ASSKSGRNPETQY
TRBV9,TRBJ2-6,ASSVTGANVLT
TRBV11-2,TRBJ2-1,ASSHVRGSYNEQF
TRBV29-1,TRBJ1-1,SVERVVNTEAF
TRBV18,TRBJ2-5,ASSPALTGWETQY
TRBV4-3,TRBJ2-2,ASSPMRGGELF
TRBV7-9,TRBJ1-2,ASSSTGTANTYYGYT
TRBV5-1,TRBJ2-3,ASSSRGRGTDTQY
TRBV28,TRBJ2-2,ASSRADTGELF
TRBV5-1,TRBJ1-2,ASSLALGEDGYT
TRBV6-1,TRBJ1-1,ASRPRGPSTEAF
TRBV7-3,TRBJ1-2,ASSHPGQGSYT
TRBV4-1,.,ASSQTTGGAGQPQY
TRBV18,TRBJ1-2,ASSSPGGYGGYT
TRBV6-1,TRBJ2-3,ASSPLAGATDTQY
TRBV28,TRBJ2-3,ASRVTGPGDTQY
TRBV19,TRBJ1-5,ASMDRGQWYQPQH
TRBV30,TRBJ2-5,AWSWRGGHETQY
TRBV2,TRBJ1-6,ASSDLGSPLH
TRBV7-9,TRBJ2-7,ASSPPSYEQY
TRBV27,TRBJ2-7,ASSSTGAPLREQY
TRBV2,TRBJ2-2,ASISGRAPGELF
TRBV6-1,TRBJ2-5,ASRGTGQETQY
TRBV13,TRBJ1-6,ASSTPEEGRDSPLH
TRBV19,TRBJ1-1,ASSGNRDTEAF
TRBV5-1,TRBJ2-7,ASSQTGGYYEQY
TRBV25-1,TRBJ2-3,ASGRANTQY
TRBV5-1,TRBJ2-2,ASSLGEDRGNGELF
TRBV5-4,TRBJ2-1,ASSPEDSYNEQF
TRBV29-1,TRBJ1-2,SVGGQEIGYT
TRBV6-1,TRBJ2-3,ASRRAGSTDTQY
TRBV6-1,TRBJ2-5,ASRYREETQY
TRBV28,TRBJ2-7,ASENRGSQHEQY